This TCR beta chain was recovered during a study of blood T cell repertoires in COVID-19. Turning to the study itself: In each case, the material was cDNA or gDNA derived from T cells, B-cell-depleted T cells, or PBMCs.

The authors' processing: Using reference gene primer amplification, nucleated cell counts were estimated. Only in-frame clones appear in the TCRdb table, and some are missing; sequencing was by immunoSEQ multiplex PCR. The D gene and trimming were derived from the DNA, and the V and J assignments and clone size from that table. The table shows around 300,000 clones, with 80% to 90% occurring only once. In germline, CDR1 is KGHDR, CDR2 SFDVKD. The V end lost 5 bases, the J end lost 12 bases, and 13 bases lay between the germline ends. The CDR3 has 12 residues. The receptor's source is a woman aged 70 to 79 with acute or convalescent COVID-19. The genes are TRBV24-1 and TRBJ2-1; tentatively, D is TRBD1 (5 bases). What was sequenced was peripheral blood. The CDR3, as DNA: TGTGCCACCAGTGGGGAACAGGTTGTGCAGTTCTTC. This translates into CATSGEQVVQFF.